This T cell receptor (beta chain) was captured by sequencing in a study of post-analysis software for immune sequencing data. Unique molecular identifiers were carried by the TCR beta cDNA libraries. A single record per CDR3 protein comes from TCRdb applying MiXCR to the PCR reads. The sample has about 800,000 distinct CDR3 sequences, approximately 30% seen once; the top ten hold about 0.5%. The CDR3 sequence is 20 residues long. The J segment lost 4 bases and the V segment lost 4 bases, leaving 21 bases of the junction unmatched. From germline, CDR1 is SGDLS and CDR2 YYNGEE. Overall study results and limits: Patients had higher frequencies than controls of roughly five TRBV segments, including TRBV5-6, TRBV5-1 and TRBV20-1.

This clonotype was seen a handful of times. What it binds is unknown. This chain uses TRBV9 with TRBJ2-3; 10 positions match TRBD2. What was sequenced was blood. The TCR comes from a girl aged 5 to 17 with multiple sclerosis. CDR3 DNA: TGTGCCAGCAGCTTAGCTAGAGTAGCGGGGGGCCCAGTCGGGGCAGATACGCAGTATTTT. Translating it yields CASSLARVAGGPVGADTQYF.